These T cell receptor beta chains were read from a single sample in a study of regulatory T cells in long-lasting Graves disease. TCRdb analysed the multiplex PCR reads with MiXCR anew, one entry per CDR3 protein. The sample lists about 460,000 distinct CDR3 sequences; 14% were seen once. The same sample was also studied in work on T cells in Graves' hyperthyroidism and ophthalmopathy.

Sequences were derived from peripheral blood mononuclear cells (PBMCs), sampled at new diagnosis, from a patient treated with antithyroid drugs. The receptors stem from a woman aged 50 to 60 with Graves disease. The CDR3 runs from the conserved cysteine through the conserved F or W. Fields, in order: J gene, V gene, clone size, D gene, CDR3 DNA, CDR3 protein. A D gene is named only where the DNA matches it firmly. For some rows the clone size is stated as once, few or many, or as a class when expanded; others skip it.

TRBJ1-4 | TRBV14 | . | . | TGTGCCAGCAGCCAAGATCGGGGGACAACTAATGAAAAACTGTTTTTT | CASSQDRGTTNEKLFF
TRBJ1-5 | TRBV4-3 | . | . | TGCGCCAGCAGCCCTCAGGACGGGGAGGATCAGCCCCAGCATTTT | CASSPQDGEDQPQHF
TRBJ2-1 | TRBV12-3/TRBV12-4 | . | . | TGTGCCAGCAGTTTAGGGGCAGCGAGCCCGGGTGAGCAGTTCTTC | CASSLGAASPGEQFF
TRBJ2-2 | TRBV12-3/TRBV12-4 | many | TRBD1 | TGTGCCAGCAGTCCCCATTGGACAGGGGTTGGCGGGGAGCTGTTTTTT | CASSPHWTGVGGELFF
TRBJ2-1 | TRBV27 | . | . | TGTGCCAGCAGGTCTGGGACTAACCAGGGGTCCAATGAGCAGTTCTTC | CASRSGTNQGSNEQFF
TRBJ2-2 | TRBV12-3/TRBV12-4 | few | TRBD2 | TGTGCCAGCAGTCTGGGACTAGCGGGAAGAACCGGGGAGCTGTTTTTT | CASSLGLAGRTGELFF
TRBJ2-7 | TRBV28 | many | . | TGTGCCAGCAGTCGAGGGCATATGGGGGCATCGCACTTC | CASSRGHMGASHF
TRBJ2-7 | TRBV6-2/TRBV6-3 | . | . | TGTGCCAGCAGTTTTTCGGCGGATTTAGCCTACGAGCAGTACTTC | CASSFSADLAYEQYF
TRBJ1-1 | TRBV28 | many | . | TGTGCCAGCAGCCCGAGGGAAACTGAAGCTTTCTTT | CASSPRETEAFF
TRBJ2-1 | TRBV6-2/TRBV6-3 | many | . | TGTGCCAGCAGTTACGTTTGGGGCTCCCAAACCTCAGTCTACAATGAGCAGTTCTTC | CASSYVWGSQTSVYNEQFF
TRBJ1-1 | TRBV11-1 | many | . | TGTGCCAGCAGCTTATTTGTAGGCACTGAAGCTTTCTTT | CASSLFVGTEAFF
TRBJ1-2 | TRBV2 | many | . | TGTGCCAGCAGTGTTGTGAGACAGCCCACTAGAAGCTATGGCTACACCTTC | CASSVVRQPTRSYGYTF
TRBJ2-3 | TRBV24-1 | . | . | TGTGCCACCAGTCAGGACCAACTCACAGATACGCAGTATTTT | CATSQDQLTDTQYF
TRBJ1-2 | TRBV5-1 | many | . | TGCGCCAGCAGCTTGGACTACCCCGGGACGGACTATGGCTACACCTTC | CASSLDYPGTDYGYTF
TRBJ1-1 | TRBV27 | many | . | TGTGCCAGCATCCTTACAGGGTCCACTGAAGCTTTCTTT | CASILTGSTEAFF
TRBJ2-2 | TRBV10-2 | many | TRBD2 | TGCGCCAGCAAGTACACTAGCGAGAACACCGGGGAGCTGTTTTTT | CASKYTSENTGELFF
TRBJ1-2 | TRBV2 | few | . | TGTGCCAGCAGTGAAACAGGGTTGGATGGCTACACCTTC | CASSETGLDGYTF
TRBJ2-1 | TRBV5-1 | many | . | TGCGCCAGCAGCTTGGTTGGGCGGAACTCCTACAATGAGCAGTTCTTC | CASSLVGRNSYNEQFF
TRBJ2-6 | TRBV5-1 | many | . | TGCGCCAGCAGCCCAGCGAGGGGATTCGGGGCCAACGTCCTGACTTTC | CASSPARGFGANVLTF
TRBJ2-3 | TRBV19 | . | . | TGTGCCACCACCTTCGCGCGTACGCAGTATTTT | CATTFARTQYF
TRBJ1-5 | TRBV11-2 | . | . | TGTGCCAGCAGCTTAGATCAAAGTAGCAATCAGCCCCAGCATTTT | CASSLDQSSNQPQHF
TRBJ1-1 | TRBV5-1 | . | TRBD1 | TGCGCCAGCAGCACGGGACAGGAGGGGGTGGAAGCTTTCTTT | CASSTGQEGVEAFF
TRBJ2-7 | TRBV20-1 | many | TRBD2 | TGCAGTGCTCGACCGGCGACTAGCGGCAACTACGAGCAGTACTTC | CSARPATSGNYEQYF
TRBJ2-6 | TRBV9 | . | TRBD1 | TGTGCCAGCAGCACCCGACAGGGGGTAAGCTCTGGGGCCAACGTCCTGACTTTC | CASSTRQGVSSGANVLTF